These T cell receptor beta chains were read from a single sample in a study of response to subunit inactivated influenza vaccine. TCRdb passed the RT-PCR reads through MiXCR, listing each CDR3 protein once. The sample lists around 790,000 distinct CDR3 sequences, about 20% seen once, with about a tenth in the top ten. The sequences come from PBMCs from blood, collected more than 4 days after vaccination. The source of these receptors is a man in his fifties who received an inactivated influenza vaccine. Each CDR3 is given with its conserved first and last residue. D genes are given only for firm matches. Not all rows give a size; the values are once, few, many and, for expanded clones, a class.

j_call: TRBJ1-2; d_call: TRBD1; cdr3_length: 15; clone_size: few; v_call: TRBV20-1; cdr3_nt: TGCAGTGCAAATCCCGGGACAGGGATAATCTATGGCTACACCTTC; cdr3_aa: CSANPGTGIIYGYTF
j_call: TRBJ1-1; d_call: NA; cdr3_length: 14; clone_size: few; v_call: TRBV15; cdr3_nt: TGTGCCACCAGCAGGACCAGGGAGAACACTGAAGCTTTCTTT; cdr3_aa: CATSRTRENTEAFF
j_call: TRBJ1-2; d_call: NA; cdr3_length: 14; clone_size: few; v_call: TRBV12-5; cdr3_nt: TGTGCTAGTGGTTTGGGACCCATTAACTATGGCTACACCTTC; cdr3_aa: CASGLGPINYGYTF
j_call: TRBJ1-2; d_call: NA; cdr3_length: 14; clone_size: NA; v_call: TRBV28; cdr3_nt: TGTGCCAGCAGTGAGTCCGACGCTAACTATGGCTACACCTTC; cdr3_aa: CASSESDANYGYTF
j_call: TRBJ1-2; d_call: TRBD1; cdr3_length: 17; clone_size: NA; v_call: TRBV9; cdr3_nt: TGTGCCAGCAGCGTCGGACAGGGGTTAAGGGGAAACTATGGCTACACCTTC; cdr3_aa: CASSVGQGLRGNYGYTF
j_call: TRBJ2-1; d_call: TRBD2; cdr3_length: 15; clone_size: NA; v_call: TRBV5-1; cdr3_nt: TGCGCCAGCAGGCGTGGGGCTAGCGGGGGCCATGAGCAGTTCTTC; cdr3_aa: CASRRGASGGHEQFF
j_call: TRBJ1-5; d_call: NA; cdr3_length: 14; clone_size: NA; v_call: TRBV5-5; cdr3_nt: TGTGCCAGCAGCTTGGATGGACTTCTTCAGCCCCAGCATTTT; cdr3_aa: CASSLDGLLQPQHF
j_call: TRBJ2-5; d_call: NA; cdr3_length: 12; clone_size: few; v_call: TRBV7-2; cdr3_nt: TGTGCCAGCAGCTCCGTCTCGGAGACCCAGTACTTC; cdr3_aa: CASSSVSETQYF
j_call: TRBJ2-2; d_call: NA; cdr3_length: 16; clone_size: NA; v_call: TRBV7-7; cdr3_nt: TGTGCCAGCAGCCCGAGTGTGGGGCGGTTCACCGGGGAGCTGTTTTTT; cdr3_aa: CASSPSVGRFTGELFF
j_call: TRBJ2-1; d_call: TRBD2; cdr3_length: 15; clone_size: NA; v_call: TRBV6-1; cdr3_nt: TGTGCCACCTCGAGGACTAGCGGGTACTACAATGAGCAGTTCTTC; cdr3_aa: CATSRTSGYYNEQFF
j_call: TRBJ2-1; d_call: TRBD1; cdr3_length: 14; clone_size: NA; v_call: TRBV12-3/TRBV12-4; cdr3_nt: TGTGCCAGCAGTCCGATTACAGGGGATCATGAGCAGTTCTTC; cdr3_aa: CASSPITGDHEQFF
j_call: TRBJ2-1; d_call: NA; cdr3_length: 13; clone_size: NA; v_call: TRBV27; cdr3_nt: TGTGCCAGCAGTTGGGGCGTTGGGGGTGAGCAGTTCTTC; cdr3_aa: CASSWGVGGEQFF
j_call: TRBJ2-3; d_call: NA; cdr3_length: 16; clone_size: NA; v_call: TRBV7-2; cdr3_nt: TGTGCCAGCAGCCTAAATAGGGATACCGGCACAGATACGCAGTATTTT; cdr3_aa: CASSLNRDTGTDTQYF
j_call: TRBJ2-7; d_call: NA; cdr3_length: 13; clone_size: many; v_call: TRBV4-3; cdr3_nt: TGCGCCAGCAGCCAAGACCGAAGCGTAAGGCAGTACTTC; cdr3_aa: CASSQDRSVRQYF
j_call: TRBJ2-3; d_call: TRBD2; cdr3_length: 13; clone_size: NA; v_call: TRBV24-1; cdr3_nt: TGTGCCACCTCCCGGGAGGTCACAGATACGCAGTATTTT; cdr3_aa: CATSREVTDTQYF
j_call: TRBJ2-7; d_call: NA; cdr3_length: 13; clone_size: NA; v_call: TRBV20-1; cdr3_nt: TGCAGTGCTAGAACACCTCTGAATTACGAGCAGTACTTC; cdr3_aa: CSARTPLNYEQYF
j_call: TRBJ2-3; d_call: TRBD2; cdr3_length: 17; clone_size: few; v_call: TRBV7-2; cdr3_nt: TGTGCCAGCAGCTTAGCGCAAACAGGGGGACTAGCGGGAACGCAGTATTTT; cdr3_aa: CASSLAQTGGLAGTQYF
j_call: TRBJ2-1; d_call: TRBD1; cdr3_length: 16; clone_size: few; v_call: TRBV7-2; cdr3_nt: TGTGCCAGCAGCTTTCAGGGGGCCGCCTCCTACAATGAGCAGTTCTTC; cdr3_aa: CASSFQGAASYNEQFF
j_call: TRBJ1-1; d_call: NA; cdr3_length: 13; clone_size: NA; v_call: TRBV6-4; cdr3_nt: TGTGCCAGCAGTGATCACCGGAGGACTGAAGCTTTCTTT; cdr3_aa: CASSDHRRTEAFF
j_call: TRBJ1-1; d_call: NA; cdr3_length: 12; clone_size: NA; v_call: TRBV28; cdr3_nt: TGTGCCAGCACAGGGGAAACCACTGAAGCTTTCTTT; cdr3_aa: CASTGETTEAFF
j_call: TRBJ2-1; d_call: TRBD2; cdr3_length: 16; clone_size: few; v_call: TRBV4-1; cdr3_nt: TGCGCCAGCAGCCAAGGGAGCGGGGGGGCCTTTTATGAGCAGTTCTTC; cdr3_aa: CASSQGSGGAFYEQFF
j_call: TRBJ2-7; d_call: TRBD2; cdr3_length: 14; clone_size: many; v_call: TRBV20-1; cdr3_nt: TGCAGTGCTAGGGATAGCGGGAGGGCCTACGAGCAGTACTTC; cdr3_aa: CSARDSGRAYEQYF
j_call: TRBJ2-5; d_call: NA; cdr3_length: 14; clone_size: NA; v_call: TRBV5-1; cdr3_nt: TGCGCCAGCAACCCAGGGCACTATCAAGAGACCCAGTACTTC; cdr3_aa: CASNPGHYQETQYF
j_call: TRBJ2-1; d_call: NA; cdr3_length: 13; clone_size: NA; v_call: TRBV15; cdr3_nt: TGTGCCACCAGCAGAGTAGACTACAATGAGCAGTTCTTC; cdr3_aa: CATSRVDYNEQFF
j_call: TRBJ1-3; d_call: NA; cdr3_length: 15; clone_size: many; v_call: TRBV12-3/TRBV12-4; cdr3_nt: TGTGCCAGCAGACCAACAGGAAGAGGAGGAAACACCATATATTTT; cdr3_aa: CASRPTGRGGNTIYF
j_call: TRBJ1-1; d_call: TRBD1; cdr3_length: 15; clone_size: few; v_call: TRBV5-5; cdr3_nt: TGTGCCAGCAGCTTGGACAGGGGTCGTCTCACTGAAGCTTTCTTT; cdr3_aa: CASSLDRGRLTEAFF
j_call: TRBJ2-7; d_call: TRBD2; cdr3_length: 17; clone_size: few; v_call: TRBV10-3; cdr3_nt: TGTGCCATCAGTGAGTCCCGACTAGCGGATTTCTCCTACGAGCAGTACTTC; cdr3_aa: CAISESRLADFSYEQYF
j_call: TRBJ1-5; d_call: NA; cdr3_length: 12; clone_size: few; v_call: TRBV29-1; cdr3_nt: TGCAGCGTTGGCTATAGCAATCAGCCCCAGCATTTT; cdr3_aa: CSVGYSNQPQHF
j_call: TRBJ2-2; d_call: NA; cdr3_length: 15; clone_size: many; v_call: TRBV24-1; cdr3_nt: TGTGCCACCAGTGATCGACAGCTCCAAGGCGGGGAGCTGTTTTTT; cdr3_aa: CATSDRQLQGGELFF
j_call: TRBJ2-1; d_call: NA; cdr3_length: 17; clone_size: few; v_call: TRBV10-3; cdr3_nt: TGTGCCATCAGTGAGTCGAAGCGTACGTCCTCCTACAATGAGCAGTTCTTC; cdr3_aa: CAISESKRTSSYNEQFF
j_call: TRBJ2-3; d_call: TRBD2; cdr3_length: 18; clone_size: few; v_call: TRBV5-4; cdr3_nt: TGTGCCAGCAGCTTGGCCGGGGGACTAGCGGAGTTCACAGATACGCAGTATTTT; cdr3_aa: CASSLAGGLAEFTDTQYF
j_call: TRBJ1-6; d_call: NA; cdr3_length: 16; clone_size: NA; v_call: TRBV6-5; cdr3_nt: TGTGCCAGCAGTTTCTTCGACGGGCCGGTCGGTTCACCCCTCCACTTT; cdr3_aa: CASSFFDGPVGSPLHF
j_call: TRBJ2-1; d_call: NA; cdr3_length: 14; clone_size: many; v_call: TRBV5-5; cdr3_nt: TGTGCCAGCAGCCTCCGCCGGGAGACACCAACACGGTTCTTC; cdr3_aa: CASSLRRETPTRFF
j_call: TRBJ2-1; d_call: NA; cdr3_length: 11; clone_size: NA; v_call: TRBV20-1; cdr3_nt: TGCAGTGCTAGAAACCAACTTGAGCAGTTCTTC; cdr3_aa: CSARNQLEQFF
j_call: TRBJ2-1; d_call: NA; cdr3_length: 15; clone_size: few; v_call: TRBV9; cdr3_nt: TGTGCCAGCAGCGTGGGGCGGTTTTCCGCTAATGAGCAGTTCTTC; cdr3_aa: CASSVGRFSANEQFF
j_call: TRBJ2-5; d_call: TRBD2; cdr3_length: 16; clone_size: NA; v_call: TRBV7-8; cdr3_nt: TGTGCCAGCAGCTTAAACCTCGGACTAGCCGGGGAGACCCAGTACTTC; cdr3_aa: CASSLNLGLAGETQYF
j_call: TRBJ2-3; d_call: NA; cdr3_length: 13; clone_size: NA; v_call: TRBV27; cdr3_nt: TGTGCCAGCTGGGCGGGTTTCGCAGATACGCAGTATTTT; cdr3_aa: CASWAGFADTQYF
j_call: TRBJ2-7; d_call: TRBD2; cdr3_length: 18; clone_size: NA; v_call: TRBV6-2/TRBV6-3; cdr3_nt: TGTGCCAGCAGGAACCCCGGACTAGCCCGCCTTTACTCCTACGAGCAGTACTTC; cdr3_aa: CASRNPGLARLYSYEQYF
j_call: TRBJ2-6; d_call: TRBD1; cdr3_length: 15; clone_size: few; v_call: TRBV20-1; cdr3_nt: TGCGGGACAGGCGGTGTTACTTCTGGGGCCAACGTCCTGACTTTC; cdr3_aa: CGTGGVTSGANVLTF
j_call: TRBJ1-5; d_call: TRBD1; cdr3_length: 14; clone_size: NA; v_call: TRBV15; cdr3_nt: TGTGCCACCAGCGATGACAGGGAGAATCAGCCCCAGCATTTT; cdr3_aa: CATSDDRENQPQHF
j_call: TRBJ2-5; d_call: TRBD1; cdr3_length: 17; clone_size: few; v_call: TRBV4-2; cdr3_nt: TGTGCCAGCAGCCAAGATCCGACAGGGGGCAATGGAGAGACCCAGTACTTC; cdr3_aa: CASSQDPTGGNGETQYF
j_call: TRBJ2-7; d_call: TRBD1; cdr3_length: 18; clone_size: few; v_call: TRBV4-2; cdr3_nt: TGTGCCAGCAGCCAAGAGGGGCGTCGGACAGGGGTTCCATACGAGCAGTACTTC; cdr3_aa: CASSQEGRRTGVPYEQYF
j_call: TRBJ1-1; d_call: NA; cdr3_length: 15; clone_size: few; v_call: TRBV6-2/TRBV6-3; cdr3_nt: TGTGCCAGCAGTTATAGGCCACAGGGCCACACTGAAGCTTTCTTT; cdr3_aa: CASSYRPQGHTEAFF
j_call: TRBJ2-1; d_call: NA; cdr3_length: 13; clone_size: NA; v_call: TRBV7-9; cdr3_nt: TGTGCCTTAGGGGGGGGCCGGTACAATGAGCAGTTCTTC; cdr3_aa: CALGGGRYNEQFF
j_call: TRBJ2-5; d_call: TRBD2; cdr3_length: 16; clone_size: few; v_call: TRBV7-9; cdr3_nt: TGTGCCAGCAGCTTCGATCTAGCGGGGGGTCAAGAGACCCAGTACTTC; cdr3_aa: CASSFDLAGGQETQYF
j_call: TRBJ1-2; d_call: NA; cdr3_length: 13; clone_size: many; v_call: TRBV12-3/TRBV12-4; cdr3_nt: TGTGCCAGCAGTTTCCGGGGGCTCTATGGCTACACCTTC; cdr3_aa: CASSFRGLYGYTF
j_call: TRBJ2-1; d_call: TRBD1; cdr3_length: 12; clone_size: NA; v_call: TRBV29-1; cdr3_nt: TGCAGCGTCGGACAGGGACCCAATGAGCAGTTCTTC; cdr3_aa: CSVGQGPNEQFF
j_call: TRBJ2-7; d_call: TRBD2; cdr3_length: 16; clone_size: many; v_call: TRBV20-1; cdr3_nt: TGCAGTGCTCCGCGGACCGGGACTAGGGGAGAGTACGAGCAGTACTTC; cdr3_aa: CSAPRTGTRGEYEQYF
j_call: TRBJ2-7; d_call: TRBD2; cdr3_length: 20; clone_size: few; v_call: TRBV10-3; cdr3_nt: TGTGCCATCAGTGAGTCGGAGTGGAGTAGCGGGAGGACCGCACTTTACGAGCAGTACTTC; cdr3_aa: CAISESEWSSGRTALYEQYF
j_call: TRBJ2-5; d_call: TRBD2; cdr3_length: 14; clone_size: NA; v_call: TRBV20-1; cdr3_nt: TGCAGTGCCCCGACTAGCGGGAGGGGAGAGACCCAGTACTTC; cdr3_aa: CSAPTSGRGETQYF
j_call: TRBJ1-4; d_call: NA; cdr3_length: 15; clone_size: few; v_call: TRBV5-6; cdr3_nt: TGTGCCAGCAGCGGGCGTTTACGGCCTAATGAAAAACTGTTTTTT; cdr3_aa: CASSGRLRPNEKLFF
j_call: TRBJ2-7; d_call: TRBD2; cdr3_length: 15; clone_size: NA; v_call: TRBV12-3/TRBV12-4; cdr3_nt: TGTGCCAGCAGTACGGGACTAGCAGGCATCGGCGAGCAGTACTTC; cdr3_aa: CASSTGLAGIGEQYF
j_call: TRBJ1-3; d_call: NA; cdr3_length: 14; clone_size: NA; v_call: TRBV6-1; cdr3_nt: TGTGCCAGCAGCTCGGACACCTCTGGAAACACCATATATTTT; cdr3_aa: CASSSDTSGNTIYF